This T cell receptor beta chain was identified in a study of blood T cell repertoires in COVID-19. About the study: Acute and convalescent COVID-19 samples came from the United States, Italy and Spain.

Profiled with immunoSEQ multiplex PCR; TCRdb holds only in-frame clones, not every one. The data contain fewer than 75,000 clones, around 84% of them singletons. The receptor was isolated from a man in his fifties with active COVID-19. Specimen: peripheral blood.

CDR3 bases: TGCGCCAGCAGCCAAGTAGCGGGGGTTAGGGATACGCAGTATTTT. Amino acid sequence: CASSQVAGVRDTQYF. This chain links TRBV4-1 with TRBJ2-3; TRBD2 matches at 9 bases. Per germline, CDR1 MGHRA and CDR2 YSYEKL. V trimming: 1 base; J trimming: 6 bases; junction bases outside the gene matches: 5. The CDR3 is made up of 15 amino acids.